This is a list of T cell receptor beta chains from one sample in a study of shared clonotypes between healthy human individuals. Sequenced by immunoSEQ multiplex PCR; TCRdb stores in-frame clones only, minus some. The sample records about 2 million clones, 95% being singletons. Sequenced input: naive CD4+ T cells sorted from blood. All receptors come from a man aged 18 to 35 in good health. Each CDR3 is given with its conserved first and last residue. Each record gives: D gene, J gene, clone size, V gene, CDR3 protein, CDR3 DNA. A D gene is named only where the DNA matches it firmly. Expanded clones are given a class, and other clones once, few, many or no size at all.

d_call: TRBD1
j_call: TRBJ1-1
clone_size: NA
v_call: TRBV5-8
cdr3_aa: CAHGTGNTEAFF
cdr3_nt: TGTGCCCACGGGACAGGGAACACTGAAGCTTTCTTT

d_call: NA
j_call: TRBJ2-5
clone_size: NA
v_call: TRBV5-1
cdr3_aa: CASSQLGGGRETQYF
cdr3_nt: TGCGCCAGCAGCCAACTAGGCGGCGGCCGGGAGACCCAGTACTTC

d_call: NA
j_call: TRBJ2-1
clone_size: NA
v_call: TRBV28
cdr3_aa: CASSFGTRNEQFF
cdr3_nt: TGTGCCAGCAGTTTTGGAACCCGCAATGAGCAGTTCTTC

d_call: NA
j_call: TRBJ2-2
clone_size: NA
v_call: TRBV5-1
cdr3_aa: CASSPPGPNTGELFF
cdr3_nt: TGCGCCAGCAGCCCCCCTGGCCCGAACACCGGGGAGCTGTTTTTT

d_call: TRBD1
j_call: TRBJ2-7
clone_size: NA
v_call: TRBV6-6
cdr3_aa: CASRAGTGNYEQYF
cdr3_nt: TGTGCCAGCAGAGCCGGGACAGGTAACTACGAGCAGTACTTC

d_call: NA
j_call: TRBJ1-6
clone_size: NA
v_call: TRBV11-2
cdr3_aa: CASGGLGNSPLHF
cdr3_nt: TGTGCCAGCGGGGGGCTCGGGAATTCACCCCTCCACTTT

d_call: NA
j_call: TRBJ1-4
clone_size: once
v_call: TRBV10-2
cdr3_aa: CASSESMSTNEKLFF
cdr3_nt: TGCGCCAGCAGTGAGTCGATGTCAACTAATGAAAAACTGTTTTTT

d_call: NA
j_call: TRBJ2-5
clone_size: NA
v_call: TRBV4-1
cdr3_aa: CASSHHTPGDQETQYF
cdr3_nt: TGCGCCAGCAGCCACCACACCCCGGGCGACCAAGAGACCCAGTACTTC

d_call: NA
j_call: TRBJ2-1
clone_size: NA
v_call: TRBV10-3
cdr3_aa: CAISESNNGGDNEQFF
cdr3_nt: TGTGCCATCAGTGAGTCCAATAATGGTGGGGACAATGAGCAGTTCTTC

d_call: TRBD1
j_call: TRBJ1-3
clone_size: NA
v_call: TRBV19
cdr3_aa: CASSSAGQGRNTIYF
cdr3_nt: TGTGCCAGTAGTTCCGCCGGACAGGGGCGAAACACCATATATTTT

d_call: NA
j_call: TRBJ2-7
clone_size: NA
v_call: TRBV2
cdr3_aa: CASSDFSGSYEQYF
cdr3_nt: TGTGCCAGCAGTGACTTCAGCGGATCCTACGAGCAGTACTTC

d_call: TRBD2
j_call: TRBJ2-3
clone_size: NA
v_call: TRBV28
cdr3_aa: CAVYGGVEDTQYF
cdr3_nt: TGTGCCGTCTACGGGGGGGTGGAAGATACGCAGTATTTT

d_call: NA
j_call: TRBJ1-1
clone_size: NA
v_call: TRBV10-1
cdr3_aa: CASSESTTVRGTEAFF
cdr3_nt: TGCGCCAGCAGTGAGTCGACTACGGTGAGGGGCACTGAAGCTTTCTTT

d_call: NA
j_call: TRBJ2-5
clone_size: NA
v_call: TRBV12-5
cdr3_aa: CASGLGGTGSKETQYF
cdr3_nt: TGTGCTAGTGGTTTGGGTGGGACCGGGAGTAAAGAGACCCAGTACTTC

d_call: NA
j_call: TRBJ1-2
clone_size: NA
v_call: TRBV4-1
cdr3_aa: CASSQRDGYGYGYTF
cdr3_nt: TGCGCCAGCAGCCAGAGGGACGGTTATGGTTATGGCTACACCTTC

d_call: NA
j_call: TRBJ1-5
clone_size: NA
v_call: TRBV5-1
cdr3_aa: CASSFTAGEPQHF
cdr3_nt: TGCGCCAGCAGCTTCACAGCCGGGGAGCCCCAGCATTTT

d_call: NA
j_call: TRBJ2-2
clone_size: NA
v_call: TRBV6-1
cdr3_aa: CASGSMTGELFF
cdr3_nt: TGTGCCAGCGGGAGTATGACCGGGGAGCTGTTTTTT

d_call: TRBD1
j_call: TRBJ1-2
clone_size: NA
v_call: TRBV7-8
cdr3_aa: CASSSRDRGNGYGYTF
cdr3_nt: TGTGCCAGCAGCTCCCGGGACAGGGGGAATGGCTATGGCTACACCTTC

d_call: TRBD1
j_call: TRBJ1-2
clone_size: NA
v_call: TRBV4-1
cdr3_aa: CASSQAYDRDYGYTF
cdr3_nt: TGCGCCAGCAGCCAAGCGTACGACAGGGACTATGGCTACACCTTC

d_call: NA
j_call: TRBJ1-2
clone_size: NA
v_call: TRBV30
cdr3_aa: CAWSVRRGYGYTF
cdr3_nt: TGTGCCTGGAGTGTAAGACGGGGTTATGGCTACACCTTC

d_call: NA
j_call: TRBJ1-1
clone_size: NA
v_call: TRBV5-6
cdr3_aa: CASSRQPNTEAFF
cdr3_nt: TGTGCCAGCAGCCGCCAGCCGAACACTGAAGCTTTCTTT

d_call: TRBD1
j_call: TRBJ1-2
clone_size: NA
v_call: TRBV5-1
cdr3_aa: CASKPPGQGYGYTF
cdr3_nt: TGCGCCAGTAAACCACCGGGACAGGGCTATGGCTACACCTTC

d_call: NA
j_call: TRBJ2-7
clone_size: NA
v_call: TRBV11-2
cdr3_aa: CASSSIGLIYEQYF
cdr3_nt: TGTGCCAGCAGCTCCATCGGACTGATCTACGAGCAGTACTTC

d_call: NA
j_call: TRBJ1-2
clone_size: NA
v_call: TRBV6-6
cdr3_aa: CASSRPSDRVYGYTF
cdr3_nt: TGTGCCAGCAGCCGTCCTTCCGACAGAGTCTATGGCTACACCTTC

d_call: NA
j_call: TRBJ1-5
clone_size: NA
v_call: TRBV7-6
cdr3_aa: CASSLAEGRNQPQHF
cdr3_nt: TGTGCCAGCAGCTTAGCGGAGGGGCGGAATCAGCCCCAGCATTTT

d_call: TRBD2
j_call: TRBJ2-5
clone_size: NA
v_call: TRBV2
cdr3_aa: CASSQAGLVLETQYF
cdr3_nt: TGTGCCAGCAGCCAAGCGGGATTAGTCTTGGAGACCCAGTACTTC

d_call: NA
j_call: TRBJ2-7
clone_size: NA
v_call: TRBV6-1
cdr3_aa: CASSPTLPNEQYF
cdr3_nt: TGTGCCAGCAGTCCCACGTTGCCCAACGAGCAGTACTTC

d_call: NA
j_call: TRBJ1-1
clone_size: NA
v_call: TRBV6-1
cdr3_aa: CAGQTNTEAFF
cdr3_nt: TGTGCCGGACAGACGAACACTGAAGCTTTCTTT

d_call: NA
j_call: TRBJ2-7
clone_size: many
v_call: TRBV5-4
cdr3_aa: CASSFRGNGGSEQYF
cdr3_nt: TGTGCCAGCAGCTTTAGGGGGAATGGTGGGAGCGAGCAGTACTTC

d_call: TRBD1
j_call: TRBJ2-2
clone_size: NA
v_call: TRBV6-6
cdr3_aa: CASSSGTGTGELFF
cdr3_nt: TGTGCCAGCAGTTCCGGGACAGGCACCGGGGAGCTGTTTTTT

d_call: NA
j_call: TRBJ2-1
clone_size: NA
v_call: TRBV10-3
cdr3_aa: CAIGLFNEQFF
cdr3_nt: TGTGCCATCGGACTTTTCAATGAGCAGTTCTTC

d_call: TRBD2
j_call: TRBJ2-7
clone_size: few
v_call: TRBV2
cdr3_aa: CASSEALAGGEQYF
cdr3_nt: TGTGCCAGCAGTGAAGCGCTAGCGGGAGGCGAGCAGTACTTC

d_call: NA
j_call: TRBJ2-5
clone_size: NA
v_call: TRBV7-9
cdr3_aa: CASSSSRGLLQETQYF
cdr3_nt: TGTGCCAGCAGCTCTTCTCGGGGACTTCTACAAGAGACCCAGTACTTC

d_call: NA
j_call: TRBJ2-5
clone_size: once
v_call: TRBV5-6
cdr3_aa: CASSYTGAQETQYF
cdr3_nt: TGTGCCAGCAGCTATACCGGGGCGCAAGAGACCCAGTACTTC

d_call: NA
j_call: TRBJ2-7
clone_size: NA
v_call: TRBV18
cdr3_aa: CASSPSSGNGEQYF
cdr3_nt: TGTGCCAGCTCACCTTCCTCCGGGAATGGTGAGCAGTACTTC

d_call: TRBD1
j_call: TRBJ1-2
clone_size: NA
v_call: TRBV6-1
cdr3_aa: CASSELGRGQPGYTF
cdr3_nt: TGTGCCAGCAGTGAATTGGGCAGGGGGCAGCCGGGCTACACCTTC

d_call: NA
j_call: TRBJ2-1
clone_size: NA
v_call: TRBV30
cdr3_aa: CAWSPDSYNEQFF
cdr3_nt: TGTGCCTGGAGTCCGGATTCCTACAATGAGCAGTTCTTC

d_call: NA
j_call: TRBJ2-1
clone_size: once
v_call: TRBV5-1
cdr3_aa: CASSLDRGSYNEQFF
cdr3_nt: TGCGCCAGCAGCTTGGATAGGGGCTCCTACAATGAGCAGTTCTTC

d_call: NA
j_call: TRBJ1-2
clone_size: NA
v_call: TRBV7-2
cdr3_aa: CASRVQSNGDYGYTF
cdr3_nt: TGTGCCAGCAGAGTTCAGTCGAACGGCGACTATGGCTACACCTTC

d_call: TRBD2
j_call: TRBJ2-2
clone_size: few
v_call: TRBV2
cdr3_aa: CASSEDAMFRGRLNGELFF
cdr3_nt: TGTGCCAGCAGTGAGGACGCTATGTTTCGCGGGAGACTTAACGGGGAGCTGTTTTTT

d_call: NA
j_call: TRBJ1-1
clone_size: NA
v_call: TRBV11-2
cdr3_aa: CASSLDSGGTGAFF
cdr3_nt: TGTGCCAGCAGCTTAGATTCGGGCGGAACCGGGGCTTTCTTT

d_call: NA
j_call: TRBJ2-5
clone_size: NA
v_call: TRBV14
cdr3_aa: CASSQAGGWEETQYF
cdr3_nt: TGTGCCAGCAGCCAGGCAGGCGGCTGGGAAGAGACCCAGTACTTC

d_call: TRBD1
j_call: TRBJ2-7
clone_size: few
v_call: TRBV25-1
cdr3_aa: CASSDSTGQGIYEQYF
cdr3_nt: TGTGCCAGCAGTGACTCTACAGGACAGGGCATCTACGAGCAGTACTTC

d_call: NA
j_call: TRBJ2-7
clone_size: NA
v_call: TRBV18
cdr3_aa: CASSHEQYF
cdr3_nt: TGTGCCAGCTCACACGAGCAGTACTTC

d_call: NA
j_call: TRBJ2-1
clone_size: once
v_call: TRBV6-5
cdr3_aa: CASSYQRPRSYNEQFF
cdr3_nt: TGTGCCAGCAGTTATCAGAGGCCCCGCTCCTACAATGAGCAGTTCTTC

d_call: NA
j_call: TRBJ2-3
clone_size: NA
v_call: TRBV5-1
cdr3_aa: CASSLDGKGTDTQYF
cdr3_nt: TGCGCCAGCAGCTTGGACGGGAAGGGGACAGATACGCAGTATTTT

d_call: NA
j_call: TRBJ2-7
clone_size: NA
v_call: TRBV5-1
cdr3_aa: CASSQGGYEQYF
cdr3_nt: TGCGCCAGCAGCCAGGGGGGCTACGAGCAGTACTTC

d_call: NA
j_call: TRBJ2-7
clone_size: NA
v_call: TRBV7-2
cdr3_aa: CASSLARRREQYF
cdr3_nt: TGTGCCAGCAGCTTAGCCCGCCGGAGGGAGCAGTACTTC

d_call: TRBD1
j_call: TRBJ2-1
clone_size: NA
v_call: TRBV14
cdr3_aa: CASSLLRDRGSGRQFF
cdr3_nt: TGTGCCAGCAGCCTACTACGGGACAGGGGGTCGGGAAGGCAGTTCTTC

d_call: NA
j_call: TRBJ1-4
clone_size: NA
v_call: TRBV6-1
cdr3_aa: CASSGNQGEKLFF
cdr3_nt: TGTGCCAGCAGCGGGAACCAGGGAGAAAAACTGTTTTTT

d_call: NA
j_call: TRBJ2-3
clone_size: once
v_call: TRBV6-5
cdr3_aa: CATRAGPTDTQYF
cdr3_nt: TGTGCCACCCGCGCGGGGCCCACAGATACGCAGTATTTT

d_call: TRBD2
j_call: TRBJ2-3
clone_size: NA
v_call: TRBV5-6
cdr3_aa: CASSLPTMSGGSRDTQYF
cdr3_nt: TGTGCCAGCAGCTTGCCAACTATGAGCGGGGGGTCCCGAGATACGCAGTATTTT

d_call: TRBD2
j_call: TRBJ2-7
clone_size: NA
v_call: TRBV7-2
cdr3_aa: CASSLGAGGSYEQYF
cdr3_nt: TGTGCCAGCAGCTTAGGAGCGGGAGGTTCCTACGAGCAGTACTTC

d_call: NA
j_call: TRBJ2-5
clone_size: NA
v_call: TRBV6-1
cdr3_aa: CASRRSQETQYF
cdr3_nt: TGTGCCAGCAGAAGGTCGCAAGAGACCCAGTACTTC